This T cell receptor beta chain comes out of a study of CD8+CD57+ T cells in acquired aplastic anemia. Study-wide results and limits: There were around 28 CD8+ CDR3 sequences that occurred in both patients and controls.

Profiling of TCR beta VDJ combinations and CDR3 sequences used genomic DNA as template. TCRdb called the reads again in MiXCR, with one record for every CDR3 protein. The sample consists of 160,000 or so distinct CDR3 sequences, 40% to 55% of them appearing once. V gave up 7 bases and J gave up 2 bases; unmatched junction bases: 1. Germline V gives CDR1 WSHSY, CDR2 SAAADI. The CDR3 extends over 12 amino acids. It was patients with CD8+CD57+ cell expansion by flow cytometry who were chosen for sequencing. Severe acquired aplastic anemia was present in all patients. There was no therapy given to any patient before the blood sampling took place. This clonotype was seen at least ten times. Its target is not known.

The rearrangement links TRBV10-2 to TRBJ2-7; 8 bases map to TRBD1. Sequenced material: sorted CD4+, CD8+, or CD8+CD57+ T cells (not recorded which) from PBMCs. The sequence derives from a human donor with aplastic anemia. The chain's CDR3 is CASKDRAYEQYF. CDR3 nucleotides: TGCGCCAGCAAGGACAGGGCCTACGAGCAGTACTTC.